This T cell receptor (beta chain) was recorded in a study of blood T cell repertoires in COVID-19. At the level of the study: Material from acute and convalescent COVID-19 was sourced from the United States, Italy and Spain. In each case, the material was cDNA or gDNA derived from T cells, B-cell-depleted T cells, or PBMCs.

As processed by the authors: Amplification of reference gene primers was used by the study to estimate nucleated cell counts. The table came from immunoSEQ multiplex PCR; TCRdb's copy has only in-frame clones and leaves some out. The DNA was the basis for D and trimming; V, J and clone size are from that table. In the table there are approximately 85,000 clones, 75% to 90% of which are singletons. With 2 bases clipped from V and 6 bases from J, the junction kept 8 bases outside the gene matches. This CDR3 is 15 amino acids long. Germline V gene sequence: CDR1 LNHDA, CDR2 SQIVND (reference sequence). Sequenced input: peripheral blood. V gene TRBV19 combines with J gene TRBJ1-2, with 8 bases that match TRBD1. The sequence was obtained from a man aged 50 to 59 with active or convalescent COVID-19. The CDR3: CASSIPGGAFDGYTF. As DNA, the CDR3 is TGTGCCAGTAGTATACCAGGGGGCGCATTTGATGGCTACACCTTC.